This record looks at one T cell receptor beta chain sequence and its context. Antigen specificity is unknown. This specimen belongs to a study of T cell responses to AZD1222 COVID-19 vaccine. Notes on the study in general: It should be noted that donors were predominantly white British and more often female, and clonal diversity was possibly underestimated. Nearly half of spike-specific TCRs reportedly target unmutated variant regions.

Second-dose intervals of approximately 4 or approximately 12 weeks were pooled. Data came from immunoSEQ multiplex PCR; TCRdb stores just in-frame clones and leaves some out. Of 150,000 or so clones in the sample, less than 95% were seen once. V lost 6 bases to trimming and J lost 0 bases, with 9 bases between them. Germline V lookup: CDR1 ENHRY, CDR2 SYGVKD. This CDR3 contains 14 residues. Material: peripheral blood, obtained 28 days after the second AZD1222 dose. This chain joins TRBV10-3 and TRBJ1-5; D is ambiguous. The TCR comes from an adult who received the AZD1222 COVID-19 vaccine. Written as DNA, the CDR3 is TGTGCCATCAGCCCTAACGGTAGCAATCAGCCCCAGCATTTT. Its protein product is CAISPNGSNQPQHF.